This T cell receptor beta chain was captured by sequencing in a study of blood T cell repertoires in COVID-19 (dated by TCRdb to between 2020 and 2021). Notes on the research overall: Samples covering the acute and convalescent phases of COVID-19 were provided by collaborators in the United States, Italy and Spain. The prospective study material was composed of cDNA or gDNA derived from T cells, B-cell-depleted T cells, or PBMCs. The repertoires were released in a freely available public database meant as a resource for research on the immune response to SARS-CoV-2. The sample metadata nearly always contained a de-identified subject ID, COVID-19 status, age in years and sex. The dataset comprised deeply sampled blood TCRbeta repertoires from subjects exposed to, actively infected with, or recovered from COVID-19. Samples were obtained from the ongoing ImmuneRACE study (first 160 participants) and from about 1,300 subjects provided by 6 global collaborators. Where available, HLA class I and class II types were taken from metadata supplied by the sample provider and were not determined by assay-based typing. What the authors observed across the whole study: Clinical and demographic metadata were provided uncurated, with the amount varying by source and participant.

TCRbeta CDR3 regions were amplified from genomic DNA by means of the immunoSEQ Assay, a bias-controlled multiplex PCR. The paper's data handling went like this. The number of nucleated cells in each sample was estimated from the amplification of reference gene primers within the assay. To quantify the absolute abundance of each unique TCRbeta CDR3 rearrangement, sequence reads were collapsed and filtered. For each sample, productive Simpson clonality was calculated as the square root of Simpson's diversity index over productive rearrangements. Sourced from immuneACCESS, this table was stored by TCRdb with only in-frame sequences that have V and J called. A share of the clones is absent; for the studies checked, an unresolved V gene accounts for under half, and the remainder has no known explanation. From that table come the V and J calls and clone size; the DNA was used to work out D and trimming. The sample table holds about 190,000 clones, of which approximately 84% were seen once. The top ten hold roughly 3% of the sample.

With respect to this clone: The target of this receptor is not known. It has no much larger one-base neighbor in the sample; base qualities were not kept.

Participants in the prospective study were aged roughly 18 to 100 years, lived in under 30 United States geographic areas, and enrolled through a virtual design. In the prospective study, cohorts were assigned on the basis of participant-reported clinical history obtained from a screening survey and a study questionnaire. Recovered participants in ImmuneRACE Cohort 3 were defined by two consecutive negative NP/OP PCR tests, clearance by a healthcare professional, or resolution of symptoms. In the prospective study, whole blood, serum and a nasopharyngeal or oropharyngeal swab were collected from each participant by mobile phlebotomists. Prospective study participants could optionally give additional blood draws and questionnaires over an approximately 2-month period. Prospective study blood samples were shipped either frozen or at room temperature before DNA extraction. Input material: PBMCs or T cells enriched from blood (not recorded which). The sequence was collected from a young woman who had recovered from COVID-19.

The CDR3: CASSLGSTGYLSEAFF. The DNA is as follows: TGTGCCAGCAGCTTAGGTTCCACAGGGTATTTATCTGAAGCTTTCTTT. The receptor chain draws on TRBV11-2 and TRBJ1-1; possibly the D gene is TRBD1, per 6 matching bases. The germline V gene specifies SGHAT as CDR1 and FQNNGV as CDR2. Trimming takes 1 base from V and 6 bases from J, and the germline ends sit 18 bases apart. From the cysteine up to the phenylalanine, the CDR3 has a length of 16 residues. Only the CDR3 DNA stays, 48 bases, in frame from base 1.